This entry is about one T cell receptor (beta chain). The antigen remains undetermined. Individual cDNA molecules each received unique molecular identifiers attached to them. MiXCR was run by TCRdb on the 5' RACE reads, yielding one entry per CDR3 protein. The sample records roughly 58,000 distinct CDR3 sequences, 12% being singletons. These data belong to a study of early T cells in non-severe SARS-CoV-2 infection. The study, taken as a whole, reports: In VDJdb matching, anti-spike CD8 responses were favored while private and CD4 specificities went missing.

The trim removed 6 bases at V and 0 bases at J, leaving 6 bases unmatched. The CDR3 contains 16 residues. Germline CDR1 is MNHEY and CDR2 is SMNVEV (reference sequence). This chain connects TRBV27 to TRBJ2-1; 9 nucleotides align to TRBD2. The receptor comes from an adult who was a healthcare worker with PCR-confirmed SARS-CoV-2 infection or an uninfected control (not recorded which). Input material: whole blood. The CDR3 DNA is TGTGCCAGCAGCCCTAGCGGGGAGAGCTCCTACAATGAGCAGTTCTTC. Translating gives CASSPSGESSYNEQFF.